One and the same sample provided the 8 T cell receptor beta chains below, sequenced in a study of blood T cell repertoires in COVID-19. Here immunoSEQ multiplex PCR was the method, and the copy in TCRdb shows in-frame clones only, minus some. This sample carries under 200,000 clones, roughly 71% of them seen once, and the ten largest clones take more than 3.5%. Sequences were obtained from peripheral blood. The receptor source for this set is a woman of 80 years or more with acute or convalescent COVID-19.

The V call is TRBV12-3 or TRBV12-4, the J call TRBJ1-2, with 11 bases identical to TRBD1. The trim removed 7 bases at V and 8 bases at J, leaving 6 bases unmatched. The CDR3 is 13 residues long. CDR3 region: CASNGQGAGGYTF. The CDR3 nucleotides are TGTGCCAGCAACGGACAGGGGGCAGGAGGCTACACCTTC.

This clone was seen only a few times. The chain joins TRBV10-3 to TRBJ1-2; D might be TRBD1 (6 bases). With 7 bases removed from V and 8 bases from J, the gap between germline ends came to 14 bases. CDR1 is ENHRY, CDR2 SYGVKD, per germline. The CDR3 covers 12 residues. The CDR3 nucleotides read TGTGCCATCACAGCGGGGGGGCGAGGCTACACCTTC. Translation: CAITAGGRGYTF.

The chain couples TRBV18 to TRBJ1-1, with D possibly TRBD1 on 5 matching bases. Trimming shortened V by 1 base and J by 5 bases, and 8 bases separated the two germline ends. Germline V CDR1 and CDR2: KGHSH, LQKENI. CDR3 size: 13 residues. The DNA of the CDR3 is TGTGCCAGCTCACCACGGGAGGGGACTGAAGCTTTCTTT. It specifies CASSPREGTEAFF.

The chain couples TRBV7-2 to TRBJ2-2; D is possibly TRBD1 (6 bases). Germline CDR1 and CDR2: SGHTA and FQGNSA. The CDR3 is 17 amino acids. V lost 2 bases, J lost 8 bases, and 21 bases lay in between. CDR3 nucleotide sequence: TGTGCCAGCAGCTTAACCACTATACAGGGAGTAACTGGGGAGCTGTTTTTT. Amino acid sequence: CASSLTTIQGVTGELFF.

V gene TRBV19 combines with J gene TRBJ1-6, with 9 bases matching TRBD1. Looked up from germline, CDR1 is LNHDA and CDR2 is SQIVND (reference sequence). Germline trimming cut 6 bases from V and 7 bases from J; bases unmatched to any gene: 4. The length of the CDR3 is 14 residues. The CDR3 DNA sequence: TGTGCCAGTAGAAGTGGGACAGGGAATTCACCCCTCCACTTT. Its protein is CASRSGTGNSPLHF. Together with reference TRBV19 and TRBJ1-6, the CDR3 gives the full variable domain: DGGITQSPKYLFRKEGQNVTLSCEQNLNHDAMYWYRQDPGQGLRLIYYSQIVNDFQKGDIAEGYSVSREKKESFPLTVTSAQKNPTAFYLCASRSGTGNSPLHFGNGTRLTVT.

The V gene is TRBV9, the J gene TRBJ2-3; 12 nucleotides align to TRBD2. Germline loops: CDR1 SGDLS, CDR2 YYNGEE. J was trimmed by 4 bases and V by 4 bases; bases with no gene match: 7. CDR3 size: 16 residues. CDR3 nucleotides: TGTGCCAGCAGCCCAGAACTAGCGGGGGGAGCAGATACGCAGTATTTT. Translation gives CASSPELAGGADTQYF.

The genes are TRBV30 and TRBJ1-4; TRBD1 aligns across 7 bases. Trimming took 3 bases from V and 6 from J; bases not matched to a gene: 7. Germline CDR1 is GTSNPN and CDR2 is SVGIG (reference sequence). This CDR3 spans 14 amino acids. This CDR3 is CAWSQGGVDEKLFF. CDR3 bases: TGTGCCTGGAGCCAGGGGGGAGTCGATGAAAAACTGTTTTTT. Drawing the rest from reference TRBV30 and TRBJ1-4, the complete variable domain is SQTIHQWPATLVQPVGSPLSLECTVEGTSNPNLYWYRQAAGRGLQLLFYSVGIGQISSEVPQNLSASRPQDRQFILSSKKLLLSDSGFYLCAWSQGGVDEKLFFGSGTQLSVL.

CDR3 amino acids: CASSDRTEAFF. The CDR3 nucleotides read TGTGCCAGCAGTGACCGTACTGAAGCTTTCTTT. V usage is TRBV6-1 and J usage is TRBJ1-1; D is ambiguous. Trimming shortened V by 3 bases and J by 5 bases, and 4 bases separated the two germline ends. Germline CDR1 is MNHNS and CDR2 is SASEGT. This CDR3 has 11 residues.